This TCR beta chain was documented in a study of T-cell reconstitution after alpha-beta-depleted transplantation in children. Study-wide findings and caveats: By about two months after transplant, alpha-beta T cells reportedly arose from several hundred graft clones that had expanded.

With 6 bases clipped from V and 7 bases from J, the junction kept 8 bases outside the gene matches. This CDR3 contains 17 residues. The germline CDR1 and CDR2 sequences are KGHDR and SFDVKD. TCRbeta library construction was performed incorporating unique molecular identifiers. TCRdb analysed the PCR reads with MiXCR anew, one entry per CDR3 protein. The table includes 300,000 to 400,000 distinct CDR3 sequences, around 16% detected once. A word on this clonotype: The target antigen is unknown.

The material was PBMCs, mostly from graft donor cells, obtained 360 days after TCRalphabeta/CD19-depleted stem cell transplant. The V call is TRBV24-1, the J call TRBJ2-1; 16 nucleotides align to TRBD2. This sequence was found in a male patient aged 2 to 9 who had a stem cell transplant for acute lymphoblastic leukemia, so the T cells may come from the graft donor. This CDR3 is CATSPGTSGRAVNEQFF. For the CDR3, the DNA is TGTGCCACCAGTCCCGGGACTAGCGGGAGGGCCGTAAATGAGCAGTTCTTC.